The source of this T cell receptor (beta chain) is a study of shared clonotypes between healthy human individuals. Study-level background: With ages of 18 to 49, the donors were a couple of women and a few men. Study-wide results and limits: Sample collection involved blood only; tissue repertoires are likely different. Generally, naive subsets (rather than memory subsets) showed larger estimated richness.

Using immunoSEQ multiplex PCR, the repertoire was profiled, and TCRdb retains in-frame clones only, with some absent. The sample includes some 2 million clones, about 95% seen only once; the top ten take 1.1%. Concerning this clone itself: What it binds is unknown. The same CDR3 arises from other DNA sequences in this sample as well.

The CDR3 totals 14 residues. V lost 0 bases and J lost 2, with 8 bases in between. The germline V gene has CDR1 MNHEY and CDR2 SMNVEV (reference sequence). Naive CD8 cells comprised CD45RO-negative, CCR7-positively selected cells, excluding terminally differentiated effector memory CD45RA+ cells. Sequencing was performed on naive CD8+ T cells sorted from blood. V is TRBV27 and J is TRBJ2-7, with D maybe TRBD1 (6 bases). This clonotype was sampled from a man aged 18 to 30 in good health. CDR3 sequence reads: CASSLSGAAYEQYF. CDR3 in DNA: TGTGCCAGCAGTTTATCGGGGGCAGCCTACGAGCAGTACTTC.